This paragraph reports one T cell receptor beta chain. The repertoire was sequenced with immunoSEQ multiplex PCR; TCRdb's copy has only in-frame clones and lacks some. The sample carries about 270,000 clones, roughly 90% recorded once. All enrollees were roughly 18 to 90 years old and from 20 to 25 US areas. Two negative PCRs, clearance, or symptom resolution characterized the recovered Cohort 3 donors. This sample was taken from a study of blood T cell repertoires in COVID-19. About the research overall: PBMCs, B-cell-depleted T cells, or T cells provided the cDNA or gDNA that made up the material.

This CDR3 is built from 19 residues. The chain links TRBV21-1 to TRBJ1-5. TRBV21-1 is listed as a pseudogene. What was sequenced was PBMCs or T cells enriched from blood (not recorded which). The TCR was taken from a woman in her 30s who had recovered from COVID-19. CDR3 bases: TGTGCCAGCAGCAATCCCGGGATACAGTTTCGGTATAGCAATCAGCCCCAGCATTTT. It yields the protein CASSNPGIQFRYSNQPQHF.